The 27 T cell receptor beta chains presented below share a single source sample, sequenced in a study of persistence of HIV-infected CD4 T cells. Sequencing used immunoSEQ version 4 in survey mode. Only in-frame clones appear in the TCRdb table, and some are missing; sequencing was by immunoSEQ multiplex PCR. The top ten hold approximately 1.2% of the sample, which has around 35,000 clones, over 80% seen once. Their specific antigens are unknown. Cells were stimulated nonspecifically with anti-CD3/anti-CD28 magnetic beads. CD4+ T cells upregulating both CD40 ligand and CD69 were sorted as responding cells. This specimen consisted of CD4+ T cells sorted from PBMCs after roughly 18-hour stimulation, obtained from a patient who received antiretroviral therapy. The receptor set was obtained from an adult man with HIV who was CMV-seropositive.

This chain connects TRBV30 to TRBJ1-1; no reliable D call. The CDR3 runs to 14 residues. Trimming took 0 bases from V and 0 from J, leaving 8 bases between them. Per the germline V gene, CDR1 is GTSNPN and CDR2 is SVGIG (reference sequence). CDR3 sequence (DNA): TGTGCCTGGAGTGTTAAAACGGTGAACACTGAAGCTTTCTTT. The encoded protein is CAWSVKTVNTEAFF. Full variable domain (remainder filled in from reference TRBV30 and TRBJ1-1): SQTIHQWPATLVQPVGSPLSLECTVEGTSNPNLYWYRQAAGRGLQLLFYSVGIGQISSEVPQNLSASRPQDRQFILSSKKLLLSDSGFYLCAWSVKTVNTEAFFGQGTRLTVV.

The V and J genes are TRBV10-3 and TRBJ1-2, with 10 bases fitting TRBD1. CDR1 and CDR2 from the germline V gene are ENHRY and SYGVKD. V dropped 2 bases and J dropped 7; count of bases not matched to a gene: 10. The CDR3 runs 16 residues. The CDR3 DNA follows: TGTGCCATCAGTGAGGCGGTGAGACAGGGGGCCGGTGGCTACACCTTC. Protein sequence: CAISEAVRQGAGGYTF.

This chain uses TRBV4-3 with TRBJ2-2, with 8 nucleotides matching TRBD2. V lost 4 bases and J lost 4; bases outside the gene matches: 5. The CDR3 sequence is 15 residues long. Germline assignment: CDR1 LGHNA and CDR2 YSLEER. The CDR3 sequence is CASSPGLVGTGELFF. The CDR3 DNA reads as TGCGCCAGCAGCCCGGGACTAGTGGGCACCGGGGAGCTGTTTTTT.

The chain uses TRBV7-2 and TRBJ2-5; D remains ambiguous. Per germline, CDR1 SGHTA and CDR2 FQGNSA. Between the trimmed V and J ends, which lost 2 bases and 5 bases, there was a span of 6 bases. The CDR3 loop spans 12 amino acids. The CDR3 region is CASSLSLETQYF. CDR3 nucleotides: TGTGCCAGCAGCTTAAGTTTGGAGACCCAGTACTTC.

This chain uses TRBV10-3 with TRBJ2-7; D possibly corresponds to TRBD2 (5 bases). The V end lost 1 base, the J end lost 3 bases, and 7 bases lay between the germline ends. CDR1 is ENHRY and CDR2 is SYGVKD in the germline V gene. The CDR3 has 13 residues. The CDR3 is CAISEYRGYEQYF. For the CDR3, the DNA is TGTGCCATCAGTGAGTACCGGGGCTACGAGCAGTACTTC.

The J gene is TRBJ2-7, the V gene TRBV19; 8 bases match TRBD2. The junction had 10 bases not matched to a gene; V was cut back by 5 bases and J by 4 bases. The CDR3 runs 15 residues. Germline CDR1 is LNHDA and CDR2 is SQIVND (reference sequence). CDR3 amino acids: CASSPTLAGGYEQYF. The CDR3 DNA follows: TGTGCCAGTAGTCCTACTCTAGCGGGCGGATACGAGCAGTACTTC.

This clone was counted a single time. The J gene is TRBJ1-6, the V gene TRBV27, with D perhaps matching TRBD1 (5 bases). This CDR3 is built from 16 residues. Germline-derived CDR1 and CDR2 are MNHEY and SMNVEV (reference sequence). Trimming took 3 bases from V and 9 from J, leaving 18 bases between them. As DNA, the CDR3 is TGTGCCAGCAGTTTGTCCGACGGGGGGACGGGTTCACCCCTCCACTTT. Amino acid sequence: CASSLSDGGTGSPLHF.

V gene TRBV27 combines with J gene TRBJ1-1; D remains ambiguous. Between the trimmed V and J ends, which lost 2 bases and 0 bases, there was a span of 10 bases. CDR1 and CDR2 (germline): MNHEY, SMNVEV (reference sequence). This CDR3 comprises 15 residues. The CDR3 DNA is TGTGCCAGCAGTTTAACAGCAACTATGAACACTGAAGCTTTCTTT. Its protein is CASSLTATMNTEAFF.

J is TRBJ2-6 and V is TRBV19; D not resolved. CDR3 size: 15 residues. The V gene's germline CDR1 is LNHDA and CDR2 SQIVND (reference sequence). Trimming cost V 2 bases and J 4 bases, with 9 bases left between them. CDR3 DNA sequence: TGTGCCAGTAGTATATCGAGAACCGGGGCCAACGTCCTGACTTTC. This gives the protein CASSISRTGANVLTF.

The J gene is TRBJ1-1, the V gene TRBV13; 7 nucleotides line up with TRBD1. This CDR3 has 13 residues. Germline V gene sequence: CDR1 PRHDT, CDR2 FYEKMQ (reference sequence). The V segment lost 5 bases and the J segment 8 bases; nucleotides outside the gene matches: 8. This chain's CDR3 is CASSLLRTGEAFF. DNA for the CDR3: TGTGCCAGCAGCCTACTACGGACAGGCGAAGCTTTCTTT.

The V call is TRBV15, the J call TRBJ1-3; 9 positions match TRBD1. The CDR3 spans 16 residues. Germline V gene lookup returns CDR1 LNHNV and CDR2 YYDKDF (reference sequence). V was clipped by 5 bases and J by 4 bases; unmatched bases: 9. CDR3 nucleotides: TGTGCCACCAGCGGTAACAGGGGGCGAAGGGGAAACACCATATATTTT. It translates to CATSGNRGRRGNTIYF.

V and J are TRBV7-3 and TRBJ2-2; no clear D. The CDR3 spans 14 residues. CDR1 and CDR2 from the germline V gene are SGHTA and FQGTGA. Trimming pared 5 bases from V and 6 bases from J, leaving 13 bases between. CDR3 DNA: TGTGCCAGCAGCCCGGGTAGTTTCTCCGGGGAGCTGTTTTTT. Translation: CASSPGSFSGELFF. The complete variable domain, with remaining parts taken from reference TRBV7-3 and TRBJ2-2, reads GAGVSQTPSNKVTEKGKYVELRCDPISGHTALYWYRQSLGQGPEFLIYFQGTGAADDSGLPNDRFFAVRPEGSVSTLKIQRTERGDSAVYLCASSPGSFSGELFFGEGSRLTVL.

The chain employs TRBV7-2 and TRBJ2-5; tentatively, D is TRBD1 or TRBD2 (5 bases each). V gave up 5 bases and J gave up 4 bases, with 11 bases separating them. The CDR3 spans 13 residues. The germline V gene has CDR1 SGHTA and CDR2 FQGNSA. CDR3 nucleotide sequence: TGTGCCAGCAGCACGGGACCTCTAGAGACCCAGTACTTC. Amino acids: CASSTGPLETQYF.

This clone was seen only once. Relative to the germline gene, one junction end is altered; a read error may explain this. This sample also contains other DNA sequences that code for the same CDR3. The chain recombines TRBV28 with TRBJ2-1; a possible D gene is TRBD2 (6 bases). Looked up from germline, CDR1 is MDHEN and CDR2 is SYDVKM. The CDR3 is made up of 16 amino acids. In nucleotides, the CDR3 is TGTGCCAGCAGTTTAGGTGGAGGGAGCAGGTACAATGAACAGTTCTTC. Translated: CASSLGGGSRYNEQFF.

The chain carries TRBV30 and TRBJ1-5, with D uncertain. CDR1 and CDR2 from the germline V gene are GTSNPN and SVGIG (reference sequence). This CDR3 is 13 amino acids long. The V and J ends lost 6 bases and 2 bases respectively, with 11 bases between them. The DNA for the CDR3 is TGTGCCTGCGAGGGCGGTGGCAATCAGCCCCAGCATTTT. Residues: CACEGGGNQPQHF.

This clone was counted between two and nine times. V and J are TRBV11-2 and TRBJ1-6, with 7 bases that match TRBD1. Germline-derived CDR1 and CDR2 are SGHAT and FQNNGV. Trimming removed 5 bases from V and 9 bases from J; junction bases left unmatched: 22. The CDR3 extends over 19 amino acids. Written as DNA, the CDR3 is TGTGCCAGCAGCCAGATCACAAGGTCCCGGGGCCAGGGGGTTTCACCCCTCCACTTT. Its protein is CASSQITRSRGQGVSPLHF.

The chain is built from TRBV5-1 and TRBJ1-1, with 9 bases matching TRBD1. V shed 4 bases, J shed 8 bases, and the junction held 6 bases outside the gene matches. Germline V lookup: CDR1 SGHRS, CDR2 YFSETQ. CDR3 length: 13 amino acids. CDR3 DNA: TGCGCCAGCAGCGCGGACAGGGGACGAGAAGCTTTCTTT. This encodes CASSADRGREAFF.

The chain joins TRBV10-3 to TRBJ1-2; possibly TRBD1 for D (6 bases). Germline V gives CDR1 ENHRY, CDR2 SYGVKD. The CDR3 loop spans 14 amino acids. Deletions cut 3 bases from V and 2 bases from J, with 10 bases between. DNA of the CDR3: TGTGCCATCAGTGATAACAGGGACAACTATGGCTACACCTTC. It codes for CAISDNRDNYGYTF.

The chain combines TRBV10-3 with TRBJ2-7, with a possible D match to TRBD2 (6 bases). Germline loops: CDR1 ENHRY, CDR2 SYGVKD. V gave up 0 bases and J gave up 2 bases, with 11 bases separating them. The CDR3 sequence is 15 residues long. CDR3 protein: CAISESLAGPYEQYF. CDR3 bases: TGTGCCATCAGTGAGTCGCTCGCGGGGCCCTACGAGCAGTACTTC.

The rearrangement links TRBV7-2 to TRBJ2-5; 9 bases match TRBD1. Germline V gene lookup returns CDR1 SGHTA and CDR2 FQGNSA. CDR3 length: 18 residues. The J segment lost 5 bases and the V segment lost 2 bases, leaving 15 bases of the junction unmatched. The CDR3 region has the DNA TGTGCCAGCAGCTTAATCCGGTTCTCGGGACAGGGAGCGGAGACCCAGTACTTC. Translating gives CASSLIRFSGQGAETQYF.

This clone has just a few counts. This rearrangement joins TRBV28 to TRBJ1-3, with D tentatively TRBD1 (5 bases). Germline V lookup: CDR1 MDHEN, CDR2 SYDVKM. This CDR3 region has 16 residues. Trimming removed 3 bases from V and 0 bases from J, with 12 bases in between. CDR3 amino acids: CASSFRVKGSGNTIYF. CDR3 nucleotides: TGTGCCAGCAGTTTCAGGGTAAAGGGCTCTGGAAACACCATATATTTT.

The CDR3 loop is CASSEGGTKETQYF. The CDR3 DNA follows: TGTGCCAGCAGTGAAGGGGGGACCAAAGAGACCCAGTACTTC. This chain uses TRBV6-1 with TRBJ2-5, with D possibly being TRBD1 or TRBD2 (5 bases each). The CDR3 has 14 residues. V lost 1 base and J lost 3, with 9 bases in between. The germline V gene has CDR1 MNHNS and CDR2 SASEGT.

This chain uses TRBV7-2 with TRBJ2-5, with D possibly being TRBD1 or TRBD2 (5 bases each). The CDR3 consists of 16 residues. Per germline, CDR1 SGHTA and CDR2 FQGNSA. The ends were cut back, 4 bases at V and 3 bases at J, with 18 bases in the middle. The CDR3 sequence is CASSSPGTDVKETQYF. The CDR3 DNA is TGTGCCAGCAGCTCCCCCGGGACCGACGTGAAAGAGACCCAGTACTTC. Combining the CDR3 with reference TRBV7-2 and TRBJ2-5 gives the whole variable domain GAGVSQSPSNKVTEKGKDVELRCDPISGHTALYWYRQSLGQGLEFLIYFQGNSAPDKSGLPSDRFSAERTGGSVSTLTIQRTQQEDSAVYLCASSSPGTDVKETQYFGPGTRLLVL.

V is TRBV10-3 and J is TRBJ2-5, with D uncertain. CDR1 ENHRY and CDR2 SYGVKD come from the germline V gene. The V end was cut by 2 bases, the J end by 3 bases, with 7 bases between. CDR3 length: 13 amino acids. The CDR3 is CAISEVQKETQYF. The DNA for the CDR3 is TGTGCCATCAGTGAGGTTCAGAAAGAGACCCAGTACTTC.

This clone is a singleton in its sample. The chain carries TRBV5-6 and TRBJ1-5, with 11 bases lining up with TRBD1. The CDR3 extends over 18 amino acids. The germline V gene encodes CDR1 SGHDT and CDR2 YYEEEE. V shed 1 base, J shed 0 bases, and the junction held 6 bases outside the gene matches. The CDR3 sequence is CASSLLGTGGYSNQPQHF. In nucleotides, the CDR3 is TGTGCCAGCAGCTTGCTCGGGACAGGGGGATATAGCAATCAGCCCCAGCATTTT.

The chain couples TRBV10-3 to TRBJ2-7; D not resolved. In germline, CDR1 is ENHRY, CDR2 SYGVKD. V was clipped by 0 bases and J by 0 bases, with 6 bases between them. This CDR3 has 14 amino acids. The CDR3 DNA reads as TGTGCCATCAGTGAGTCGCAGGTCTCCTACGAGCAGTACTTC. It specifies CAISESQVSYEQYF.

On this clone: Other nucleotide sequences from this sample produce the same CDR3. This chain links TRBV5-1 with TRBJ1-5; D gene uncertain. CDR3 size: 13 residues. Germline CDR1 and CDR2: SGHRS and YFSETQ. V was shortened by 0 bases and J by 5 bases, with 6 bases between the two germline ends. CDR3 DNA sequence: TGCGCCAGCAGCTTGGGTAGGGATCAGCCCCAGCATTTT. This sequence encodes CASSLGRDQPQHF.